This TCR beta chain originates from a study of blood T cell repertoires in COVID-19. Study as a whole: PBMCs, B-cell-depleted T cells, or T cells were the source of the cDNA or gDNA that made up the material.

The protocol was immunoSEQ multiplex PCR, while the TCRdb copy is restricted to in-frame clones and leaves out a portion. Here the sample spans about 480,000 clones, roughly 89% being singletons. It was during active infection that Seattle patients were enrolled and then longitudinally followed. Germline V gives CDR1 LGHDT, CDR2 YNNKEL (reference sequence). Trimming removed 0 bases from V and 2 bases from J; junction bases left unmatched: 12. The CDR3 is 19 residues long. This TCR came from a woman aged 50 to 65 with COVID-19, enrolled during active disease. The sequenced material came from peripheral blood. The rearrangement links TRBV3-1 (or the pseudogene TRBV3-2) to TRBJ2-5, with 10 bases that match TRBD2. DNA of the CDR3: TGTGCCAGCAGCCAAGAAAGAGGGGGGCTAGCGGGGGATCAAGAGACCCAGTACTTC. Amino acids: CASSQERGGLAGDQETQYF.